These 13 T cell receptor beta chains were all obtained from the same sample, sequenced in a study of neoadjuvant anti-PD-1 for oral cavity cancer. The assay was immunoSEQ multiplex PCR, and TCRdb's table has in-frame clones only and misses some. Of 60,000 to 75,000 clones listed, roughly 80% are singletons. Here the sequenced sample was PBMCs, taken before nivolumab (anti-PD-1) treatment. Receptors originate from a person aged 40-85 years with oral cavity squamous cell carcinoma.

This sequence joins TRBV4-1 and TRBJ1-2, with a tentative D call TRBD1 (6 bases). Trimming removed 2 bases from V and 1 base from J, with 11 bases in between. CDR3 length: 15 amino acids. The germline gives CDR1 MGHRA, CDR2 YSYEKL. The CDR3: CASSQPGALNYGYTF. For the CDR3, the DNA is TGCGCCAGCAGCCAACCAGGGGCTCTTAACTATGGCTACACCTTC.

The chain links TRBV7-2 to TRBJ2-2; 8 nucleotides match TRBD2. The junction had 6 bases not matched to a gene; V was cut back by 4 bases and J by 2 bases. The CDR3 extends over 16 amino acids. Germline V gives CDR1 SGHTA, CDR2 FQGNSA. The CDR3 DNA reads TGTGCCAGCAGCTCCCGGGGGGGCGCCAACACCGGGGAGCTGTTTTTT. Translation gives CASSSRGGANTGELFF. The full variable domain, with the rest looked up from reference TRBV7-2 and TRBJ2-2, is GAGVSQSPSNKVTEKGKDVELRCDPISGHTALYWYRQSLGQGLEFLIYFQGNSAPDKSGLPSDRFSAERTGGSVSTLTIQRTQQEDSAVYLCASSSRGGANTGELFFGEGSRLTVL.

This clone was seen a few times. This chain joins TRBV11-3 and TRBJ2-7; 9 bases map to TRBD1. The V segment lost 4 bases and the J segment 13 bases; nucleotides outside the gene matches: 11. The CDR3 covers 13 residues. Germline CDR1 and CDR2: SGHNT and YENEEA. The DNA for the CDR3 is TGTGCCAGCAGCTCCCAACCGGGACAGGGACCTTACTTC. Translation gives CASSSQPGQGPYF.

The chain couples TRBV12-5 to TRBJ2-2; D is ambiguous. This CDR3 region has 15 residues. The germline V gene encodes CDR1 LGHNT and CDR2 FRNRAP. The V end was cut by 1 base, the J end by 0 bases, with 6 bases between. The CDR3 DNA follows: TGTGCTAGTGGTTTGGGCCCCTCGAACACCGGGGAGCTGTTTTTT. This encodes CASGLGPSNTGELFF.

V usage is TRBV5-6 and J usage is TRBJ2-5; TRBD2 is a possible D gene (6 bases). This CDR3 has 14 amino acids. Germline V gene lookup returns CDR1 SGHDT and CDR2 YYEEEE. V gave up 2 bases and J gave up 5 bases, with 13 bases separating them. CDR3 nucleotide sequence: TGTGCCAGCAGCTTTACTAGCCCGCTTGAGACCCAGTACTTC. Translated, it gives CASSFTSPLETQYF.

V gene TRBV6-1 combines with J gene TRBJ1-3; 9 bases align to TRBD1. V gave up 6 bases and J gave up 2 bases; unmatched junction bases: 5. Germline V lookup: CDR1 MNHNS, CDR2 SASEGT. The CDR3 runs to 15 residues. The CDR3 protein is CASRMTGGAGNTIYF. CDR3 DNA: TGTGCCAGCAGGATGACAGGGGGTGCTGGAAACACCATATATTTT.

The chain joins TRBV6-5 to TRBJ2-7; 9 bases agree with TRBD1. CDR3 length: 15 residues. J was trimmed by 1 base and V by 5 bases; bases with no gene match: 6. Germline values: CDR1 MNHEY, CDR2 SVGAGI. The CDR3 protein is CASSPTGTGSYEQYF. CDR3 DNA: TGTGCCAGCAGTCCCACCGGGACAGGGTCCTACGAGCAGTACTTC.

This chain uses TRBV19 with TRBJ1-2, with D unresolved. CDR3 length: 14 amino acids. Germline V CDR1 and CDR2: LNHDA, SQIVND (reference sequence). Trimming shortened V by 0 bases and J by 3 bases, and 8 bases separated the two germline ends. The CDR3 coding sequence is TGTGCCAGTAGTATAGATGGGGAAGACTATGGCTACACCTTC. Translation gives CASSIDGEDYGYTF.

The CDR3 DNA is TGTGCCAGCAGTGAAGGAACGGCCCCGAACACTGAAGCTTTCTTT. Its protein is CASSEGTAPNTEAFF. J is TRBJ1-1 and V is TRBV6-1; D unresolved. The V end was cut by 1 base, the J end by 1 base, with 10 bases between. There are 15 residues in the CDR3. CDR1 and CDR2 (germline): MNHNS, SASEGT.

By proportion, this clone is medium-sized. The V call is TRBV7-8, the J call TRBJ2-7, with TRBD1 as a possible D gene (7 bases). V gave up 1 base and J gave up 1 base, with 20 bases separating them. The CDR3 has 18 residues. The germline V gene has CDR1 SGHVS and CDR2 FQNEAQ. CDR3 DNA sequence: TGTGCCAGCAGCTTAGTATGGGGGGTCCCGGGACAGTCCTACGAGCAGTACTTC. Its translation is CASSLVWGVPGQSYEQYF.

The table lists this clone with a few counts. J is TRBJ1-2 and V is TRBV28; D is possibly TRBD1 (5 bases). This CDR3 region has 13 residues. V lost 3 bases to trimming and J lost 3 bases, with 8 bases between them. Germline assignment: CDR1 MDHEN and CDR2 SYDVKM. The CDR3 sequence: CASSFVGDYGYTF. The CDR3 region has the DNA TGTGCCAGCAGTTTCGTGGGGGACTATGGCTACACCTTC.

This clone was counted a single time. The J gene is TRBJ2-2, the V gene TRBV7-9; tentative D call: TRBD2 (6 bases). CDR1 is SEHNR and CDR2 is FQNEAQ in the germline V gene (reference sequence). Trimming stripped 4 bases from V and 6 bases from J, with 18 bases between. CDR3 length equals 16 residues. CDR3 nucleotide sequence: TGTGCCAGCAGCTATGTTCCCGGACTAACGGCCGGGGAGCTGTTTTTT. This encodes CASSYVPGLTAGELFF.

The chain carries TRBV2 and TRBJ2-5; no clear D. CDR3 length: 14 amino acids. Germline CDR1 SNHLY, CDR2 FYNNEI. Trimming removed 6 bases at V and 2 bases at J, with 13 bases between. CDR3 in amino acids: CASRTVRWQETQYF. The DNA for the CDR3 is TGTGCCAGCAGGACGGTCCGTTGGCAAGAGACCCAGTACTTC.